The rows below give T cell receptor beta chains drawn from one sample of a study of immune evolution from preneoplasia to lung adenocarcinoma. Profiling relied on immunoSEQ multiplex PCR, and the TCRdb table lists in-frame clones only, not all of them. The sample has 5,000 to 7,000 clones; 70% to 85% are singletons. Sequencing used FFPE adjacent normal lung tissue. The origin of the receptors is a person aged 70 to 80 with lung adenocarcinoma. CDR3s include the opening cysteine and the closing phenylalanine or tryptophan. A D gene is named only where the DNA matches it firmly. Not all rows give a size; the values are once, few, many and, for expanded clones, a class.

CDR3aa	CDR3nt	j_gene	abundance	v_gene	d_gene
CASSQQGTGELFF	TGCGCCAGCAGCCAACAAGGGACCGGGGAGCTGTTTTTT	TRBJ2-2	.	TRBV4-3	.
CATGTGSNEKLFF	TGTGCCACGGGGACAGGTTCCAATGAAAAACTGTTTTTT	TRBJ1-4	.	TRBV6-1	TRBD1
CASSRPDRRGPDEQYF	TGCGCCAGCAGTCGTCCGGACAGGCGGGGACCCGACGAGCAGTACTTC	TRBJ2-7	.	TRBV23-1	.
CAWSVAQRAWDNQPQHF	TGTGCCTGGAGTGTCGCCCAGCGGGCATGGGATAATCAGCCCCAGCATTTT	TRBJ1-5	.	TRBV30	.
CSVEDRTRGDTQYF	TGCAGCGTTGAAGATAGGACAAGAGGAGATACGCAGTATTTT	TRBJ2-3	.	TRBV29-1	.
CASSLGGTSGSEQYF	TGTGCCAGCAGTTTAGGCGGGACTAGCGGGAGTGAGCAGTACTTC	TRBJ2-7	.	TRBV28	TRBD2
CASSFGGIQETQYF	TGTGCCAGCAGCTTCGGTGGCATCCAAGAGACCCAGTACTTC	TRBJ2-5	.	TRBV5-5	.
CASSVGGEQYF	TGCGCCAGCAGTGTAGGTGGCGAGCAGTACTTC	TRBJ2-7	.	TRBV10-2	.
CASSSNRDTSDEQYF	TGTGCCAGCAGCTCGAACCGGGACACCTCCGACGAGCAGTACTTC	TRBJ2-7	.	TRBV11-2	.
CASSLGTSGGQYPYNEQFF	TGTGCCAGCAGCTTGGGGACGTCGGGGGGGCAATATCCCTACAATGAGCAGTTCTTC	TRBJ2-1	few	TRBV5-6	TRBD2
CASSWDIRQPQHF	TGTGCCAGCAGCTGGGACATTCGTCAGCCCCAGCATTTT	TRBJ1-5	once	TRBV6-1	.
CASSESGAQETQYF	TGTGCCAGCAGTGAATCAGGGGCTCAAGAGACCCAGTACTTC	TRBJ2-5	.	TRBV25-1	.
CAWDTGSGNTIYF	TGTGCCTGGGACACCGGCTCTGGAAACACCATATATTTT	TRBJ1-3	once	TRBV30	.
CASSLGTGSNQPQHF	TGTGCCAGCAGCTTAGGGACAGGGAGCAATCAGCCCCAGCATTTT	TRBJ1-5	.	TRBV7-6	TRBD1
CASSQGPQGTTSGGFWIQYF	TGCGCCAGCAGCCAAGGACCTCAAGGGACGACTAGCGGGGGTTTTTGGATTCAGTACTTC	TRBJ2-4	few	TRBV4-3	TRBD2
CASSESVSDEQYF	TGCGCCAGCAGTGAGTCGGTTTCAGACGAGCAGTACTTC	TRBJ2-7	once	TRBV10-1	.
CASTGQGIEAFF	TGTGCCAGCACGGGACAGGGGATAGAAGCTTTCTTT	TRBJ1-1	.	TRBV6-1	TRBD1
CASSQEWGGGYEQYF	TGCGCCAGCAGCCAAGAGTGGGGAGGGGGATACGAGCAGTACTTC	TRBJ2-7	.	TRBV4-1	.
CASSQQGGGSPLHF	TGTGCCAGCAGTCAACAGGGTGGGGGCTCACCCCTCCACTTT	TRBJ1-6	.	TRBV6-6	.
CASSQDGGGKGGNTIYF	TGTGCCAGCAGCCAAGATGGGGGGGGCAAAGGTGGAAACACCATATATTTT	TRBJ1-3	.	TRBV14	.
CASSPGTSSSYNEQFF	TGTGCCAGCAGCCCAGGGACTTCGAGCTCCTACAATGAGCAGTTCTTC	TRBJ2-1	.	TRBV9	.
CAGRPRDRGNTIYF	TGTGCCGGGAGACCCAGGGACCGAGGAAACACCATATATTTT	TRBJ1-3	.	TRBV30	.
CASSLAGSYNEQFF	TGTGCCAGCAGCTTAGCGGGGTCCTACAATGAGCAGTTCTTC	TRBJ2-1	.	TRBV7-8	.
CASRKGGQGAGELFF	TGTGCCAGTAGGAAAGGGGGACAGGGGGCCGGGGAGCTGTTTTTT	TRBJ2-2	once	TRBV19	TRBD1
CASSLQGFSEQYF	TGCGCCAGCAGCTTACAGGGTTTTAGCGAGCAGTACTTC	TRBJ2-7	.	TRBV5-1	.